Below, 2 T cell receptor beta chains from the same sample are listed, as sequenced in a study of CD4 T cells in relation to SARS-CoV-2 and coronaviruses. CD4+ T cells from unexposed donors were obtained before the COVID-19 pandemic (2011-2018). Produced via immunoSEQ multiplex PCR; TCRdb's table is partial and in-frame only. The sample records about 59,000 clones, 86% being singletons. The sequencing sample was made of memory CD4+ T cells from PBMCs. The receptors were gathered from a human donor in good health.

J is TRBJ2-4 and V is TRBV6-1; a weak D match, TRBD2 (7 bases). CDR3 length: 17 residues. V was shortened by 3 bases and J by 1 base, with 16 bases between the two germline ends. Looked up from germline, CDR1 is MNHNS and CDR2 is SASEGT. The CDR3 spells CASSDGMGGLAKNIQYF. DNA of the CDR3: TGTGCCAGCAGTGATGGTATGGGGGGGCTGGCCAAAAACATTCAGTACTTC.

The rearrangement uses TRBV5-1 and TRBJ2-3, with 7 bases identical to TRBD2. The germline V gene has CDR1 SGHRS and CDR2 YFSETQ. The CDR3 consists of 20 residues. The trim removed 4 bases at V and 5 bases at J, leaving 25 bases unmatched. CDR3 region: CASSPSAGETQQRVVDTQYF. The DNA of the CDR3 is TGCGCCAGCAGCCCCAGTGCGGGAGAAACCCAGCAGCGGGTCGTAGATACGCAGTATTTT. Complete variable domain (other parts from reference TRBV5-1 and TRBJ2-3): KAGVTQTPRYLIKTRGQQVTLSCSPISGHRSVSWYQQTPGQGLQFLFEYFSETQRNKGNFPGRFSGRQFSNSRSEMNVSTLELGDSALYLCASSPSAGETQQRVVDTQYFGPGTRLTVL.